This T cell receptor (beta chain) was retrieved from a study of shared clonotypes between healthy human individuals. Points from the study as a whole: Among donors, clonotype sharing was expected to be affected by sequencing depth.

The CDR3 runs to 14 residues. V was shortened by 6 bases and J by 7 bases, with 16 bases between the two germline ends. Germline CDR1 and CDR2: KGHSH and LQKENI. Comments on this clone: As yet, its antigen is unknown.

With ten immunoSEQ deep assay plates, unsorted PBMC DNA underwent sequencing. Per the authors' pipeline: ImmunoSEQ output held junction-only sequences without quality scores, so filtering differed. The table came from immunoSEQ multiplex PCR; TCRdb's copy has only in-frame clones and leaves some out. The V and J calls and clone size were taken over from that table, and D and trimming were inferred from the DNA. The table has about 460,000 clones, about 74% seen once; the top ten hold about 12%. Donors comprised only Caucasian adults living in Nashville, Tennessee. The TCR comes from a woman aged 40-49 years in good health. Some clones in this sample may be carry-over from other donors' samples. The chain combines TRBV18 with TRBJ2-4; no clear D. The sample consisted of PBMCs. The CDR3 here is CASSFSRGGNIQYF. The CDR3 DNA reads as TGTGCCAGCTCGTTCAGTAGAGGTGGGAACATTCAGTACTTC.